This passage covers 26 T cell receptor beta chains from one sample sequenced in a study of OX40 agonist ivuxolimab in advanced cancers. Sequencing used immunoSEQ multiplex PCR; TCRdb keeps in-frame clones, though not all of them. The sample comprises 30,000 to 40,000 clones, more than 70% of which are singletons, and approximately 10% rests with the top ten. Sample: CD4+ or CD8+ T cells sorted from blood, taken in a trial of the OX40 agonist ivuxolimab. These receptors were obtained from an adult with an advanced solid tumor such as melanoma, head and neck, liver or kidney cancer.

The chain employs TRBV6-1 and TRBJ2-6; the D gene is possibly TRBD1 (6 bases). Germline V gene sequence: CDR1 MNHNS, CDR2 SASEGT. The CDR3 runs 15 residues. Trimming removed 6 bases at V and 0 bases at J, with 9 bases between. CDR3 amino acids: CASRLDSSGANVLTF. In DNA form, the CDR3 reads TGTGCCAGCAGGCTGGACAGCTCTGGGGCCAACGTCCTGACTTTC.

This clone was seen more than once but under ten times. The chain joins TRBV2 to TRBJ1-1, with TRBD1 as a possible D gene (5 bases). The germline CDR1 and CDR2 sequences are SNHLY and FYNNEI. The CDR3 is 13 amino acids. V lost 10 bases and J lost 2, with 14 bases in between. CDR3 bases: TGTGCCACGCTCCGGGACTCCAACACTGAAGCTTTCTTT. It translates to CATLRDSNTEAFF.

The CDR3 sequence is CASSQRDYSRGTEAFF. CDR3 coding DNA: TGCGCCAGCAGCCAGAGGGACTACTCTAGGGGCACTGAAGCTTTCTTT. This chain joins TRBV4-1 and TRBJ1-1; possible D gene TRBD1, 5 bases. The CDR3 spans 16 residues. V lost 3 bases, J lost 4 bases, and 18 bases lay in between. Looked up from germline, CDR1 is MGHRA and CDR2 is YSYEKL.

The J gene is TRBJ1-2, the V gene TRBV30, with 7 bases identical to TRBD1. From germline, CDR1 is GTSNPN and CDR2 SVGIG (reference sequence). Trimming at V came to 5 bases and at J to 6 bases, leaving 15 bases not matched to a gene. The length of the CDR3 is 15 residues. CDR3 loop: CAWVRGPDSLNGYTF. DNA of the CDR3: TGTGCCTGGGTGAGGGGGCCAGATTCCCTCAATGGCTACACCTTC.

The V gene is TRBV6-1, the J gene TRBJ2-3; D is unresolved. With 4 bases removed from V and 2 bases from J, the gap between germline ends came to 7 bases. The germline CDR1 and CDR2 sequences are MNHNS and SASEGT. The CDR3 contains 13 residues. The DNA of the CDR3 is TGTGCCAGCAGTGTCGGTACCACAGATACGCAGTATTTT. Translating it yields CASSVGTTDTQYF.

The chain employs TRBV5-1 and TRBJ2-5, with 11 bases fitting TRBD2. The V gene's germline CDR1 is SGHRS and CDR2 YFSETQ. V lost 5 bases, J lost 3 bases, and 6 bases stayed unmatched. The CDR3 is 15 residues long. This CDR3 reads CASSLTSGSEETQYF. The CDR3 nucleotides read TGCGCCAGCAGTTTAACTAGCGGGAGTGAAGAGACCCAGTACTTC.

The chain recombines TRBV19 with TRBJ2-3; 8 positions agree with TRBD2. CDR1 LNHDA and CDR2 SQIVND come from the germline V gene (reference sequence). V shed 6 bases, J shed 2 bases, and the junction held 4 bases outside the gene matches. The CDR3 loop spans 14 amino acids. In DNA, the CDR3 is TGTGCCAGTAGATTAGCGGGGATCACAGATACGCAGTATTTT. Translation: CASRLAGITDTQYF.

This clone appeared a single time. The genes are TRBV5-1 and TRBJ2-1; possible D gene TRBD1, 6 bases. V shed 4 bases and J shed 5 bases, with 10 bases lying between them. Germline lookup yields CDR1 SGHRS and CDR2 YFSETQ. The CDR3 has 13 amino acids. CDR3 DNA: TGCGCCAGCAGCCGACAGGCCAACAATGAGCAGTTCTTC. It translates to CASSRQANNEQFF.

The chain couples TRBV7-2 to TRBJ2-1; TRBD2 matches 10 bases. Losses at the gene ends were 5 bases for V and 7 bases for J; bases not matched to a gene: 8. Germline V lookup: CDR1 SGHTA, CDR2 FQGNSA. This CDR3 spans 15 amino acids. CDR3 residues: CASSRGASGRNEQFF. In nucleotides, the CDR3 is TGTGCCAGCAGCCGCGGGGCTAGCGGGAGAAATGAGCAGTTCTTC.

The chain employs TRBV6-5 and TRBJ2-7; D call uncertain. The CDR3 extends over 12 amino acids. Between the trimmed V and J ends, which lost 2 bases and 3 bases, there was a span of 5 bases. Germline CDR1 is MNHEY and CDR2 is SVGAGI. CDR3 bases: TGTGCCAGCAGTTACAACAACTACGAGCAGTACTTC. As protein: CASSYNNYEQYF.

The rearrangement joins TRBV5-1 to TRBJ1-1; D possibly corresponds to TRBD1 (6 bases). V was clipped by 4 bases and J by 4 bases, with 11 bases between them. Germline V gene data show CDR1 as SGHRS and CDR2 as YFSETQ. The CDR3 runs to 13 residues. CDR3 nucleotides: TGCGCCAGCAGCGAGGGACAACTCACTGAAGCTTTCTTT. Its protein is CASSEGQLTEAFF. Complete variable domain (other parts from reference TRBV5-1 and TRBJ1-1): KAGVTQTPRYLIKTRGQQVTLSCSPISGHRSVSWYQQTPGQGLQFLFEYFSETQRNKGNFPGRFSGRQFSNSRSEMNVSTLELGDSALYLCASSEGQLTEAFFGQGTRLTVV.

CDR3 DNA sequence: TGTGCCTGCGGACAGGGGGCAGCTAATGAAAAACTGTTTTTT. Translating it yields CACGQGAANEKLFF. The chain combines TRBV19 with TRBJ1-4; 11 nucleotides agree with TRBD1. The V gene end was trimmed by 11 bases and the J gene end by 3 bases; junction bases not matched to a gene: 5. CDR1 and CDR2 from the germline V gene are LNHDA and SQIVND (reference sequence). The CDR3 is made up of 14 amino acids.

The chain links TRBV6-1 to TRBJ1-5; no clear D. Between the trimmed V and J ends, which lost 6 bases and 1 base, there was a span of 10 bases. The CDR3 totals 14 residues. Germline V CDR1 and CDR2: MNHNS, SASEGT. CDR3 sequence (DNA): TGTGCCAGCAGCGCCCTGGGCAGCAATCAGCCCCAGCATTTT. Its translation: CASSALGSNQPQHF.

The gene calls are TRBV9 and TRBJ2-1; D gene unclear. V gave up 0 bases and J gave up 2 bases, with 9 bases separating them. CDR3 size: 15 residues. Per germline, CDR1 SGDLS and CDR2 YYNGEE. The CDR3 spells CASSVDPAAYNEQFF. The CDR3 DNA sequence: TGTGCCAGCAGCGTAGACCCAGCAGCCTACAATGAGCAGTTCTTC.

The chain joins TRBV10-3 to TRBJ1-1; D might be TRBD1 (5 bases). The CDR3 has 14 residues. Germline V gene data show CDR1 as ENHRY and CDR2 as SYGVKD. With 3 bases removed from V and 0 bases from J, the gap between germline ends came to 8 bases. The CDR3 here is CAISDVQVNTEAFF. The DNA for the CDR3 is TGTGCCATCAGTGATGTACAGGTGAACACTGAAGCTTTCTTT.

V and J are TRBV19 and TRBJ2-5; D may be TRBD2 (5 bases). This CDR3 is built from 13 residues. Germline V gene sequence: CDR1 LNHDA, CDR2 SQIVND (reference sequence). Trimming pared 5 bases from V and 1 base from J, leaving 8 bases between. The CDR3 region has the DNA TGTGCCAGTAGTTTCAGCGGCCAAGAGACCCAGTACTTC. It encodes CASSFSGQETQYF.

J is TRBJ2-1 and V is TRBV6-5; D may match TRBD1 or TRBD2 (6 bases each). Trimming shortened V by 0 bases and J by 2 bases, and 8 bases separated the two germline ends. The CDR3 totals 15 residues. The germline V gene has CDR1 MNHEY and CDR2 SVGAGI. CDR3 sequence reads: CASSYSEGAYNEQFF. For the CDR3, the DNA is TGTGCCAGCAGTTACTCGGAGGGGGCCTACAATGAGCAGTTCTTC.

The rearrangement links TRBV6-5 to TRBJ1-3, with 12 positions matching TRBD1. This CDR3 spans 16 amino acids. Per germline, CDR1 MNHEY and CDR2 SVGAGI. V gave up 2 bases and J gave up 6 bases; unmatched junction bases: 5. The CDR3 nucleotides are TGTGCCAGCAGTTACGGGACAGGGGGCTTAGCAAACACCATATATTTT. Its translation is CASSYGTGGLANTIYF.

The CDR3 coding sequence is TGCAGTGTTTTACAGGGGAACGAGCAGTACTTC. Protein: CSVLQGNEQYF. The chain couples TRBV20-1 to TRBJ2-7; 7 bases align to TRBD1. In germline, CDR1 is DFQATT, CDR2 SNEGSKA (reference sequence). The V segment lost 7 bases and the J segment 5 bases; nucleotides outside the gene matches: 5. This CDR3 is built from 11 residues.

The chain joins TRBV11-2 to TRBJ2-7, with TRBD2 matching 9 bases. The CDR3 runs to 18 residues. Germline CDR1 SGHAT, CDR2 FQNNGV. Unmatched junction bases numbered 15, after V lost 5 bases and J lost 1 base. CDR3 sequence reads: CASSPRLKLAGSSYEQYF. DNA of the CDR3: TGTGCCAGCAGCCCCCGACTAAAACTAGCGGGTTCTTCCTACGAGCAGTACTTC. Looking up the rest from reference TRBV11-2 and TRBJ2-7 gives the full variable domain: EAGVAQSPRYKIIEKRQSVAFWCNPISGHATLYWYQQILGQGPKLLIQFQNNGVVDDSQLPKDRFSAERLKGVDSTLKIQPAKLEDSAVYLCASSPRLKLAGSSYEQYFGPGTRLTVT.

V and J are TRBV10-2 and TRBJ1-5; unclear D gene. In germline, CDR1 is WSHSY, CDR2 SAAADI. V lost 4 bases, J lost 1 base, and 8 bases lay in between. The CDR3 covers 14 residues. CDR3 in DNA: TGCGCCAGCAGTGTTTGGAGGAGCAATCAGCCCCAGCATTTT. Its protein product is CASSVWRSNQPQHF.

This clone occurred once. The chain carries TRBV7-9 and TRBJ2-3; 9 bases line up with TRBD2. Germline V gives CDR1 SEHNR, CDR2 FQNEAQ (reference sequence). J was trimmed by 5 bases and V by 2 bases; bases with no gene match: 8. This CDR3 region has 16 residues. The DNA for the CDR3 is TGTGCCAGCAGCTTACTGTCTAGCGGGGAGATAGATACGCAGTATTTT. Protein product: CASSLLSSGEIDTQYF.

The V gene is TRBV28, the J gene TRBJ1-5, with 9 bases identical to TRBD1. CDR3 size: 15 residues. Germline CDR1 and CDR2: MDHEN and SYDVKM. V shed 7 bases, J shed 6 bases, and the junction held 10 bases outside the gene matches. In nucleotides, the CDR3 is TGTGCCAGCAAAAAGGGACAGGGAGTGGGTCAGCCCCAGCATTTT. Its translation is CASKKGQGVGQPQHF.

This chain uses TRBV5-1 with TRBJ2-5; D is uncertain. Germline V gene lookup returns CDR1 SGHRS and CDR2 YFSETQ. CDR3 length: 12 amino acids. V was trimmed by 4 bases and J by 5 bases, leaving 9 bases between them. The CDR3 DNA reads TGCGCCAGCAGCGTCCCAGAGGAGACCCAGTACTTC. Translating it yields CASSVPEETQYF.

The chain joins TRBV19 to TRBJ1-2, with TRBD1 as a possible D gene (6 bases). Deletions cut 8 bases from V and 1 base from J, with 20 bases between. Per the germline V gene, CDR1 is LNHDA and CDR2 is SQIVND (reference sequence). The CDR3 has 16 amino acids. CDR3 amino acids: CASVYQVGAINYGYTF. CDR3 bases: TGTGCCAGTGTATACCAGGTGGGGGCGATTAACTATGGCTACACCTTC.

The CDR3 protein is CSATGEETQYF. As DNA, the CDR3 is TGCAGTGCTACAGGGGAGGAGACCCAGTACTTC. The V call is TRBV20-1, the J call TRBJ2-5; possibly TRBD1 for D (6 bases). Trimming cost V 4 bases and J 5 bases, with 8 bases left between them. This CDR3 is 11 amino acids long. Germline V lookup: CDR1 DFQATT, CDR2 SNEGSKA (reference sequence).